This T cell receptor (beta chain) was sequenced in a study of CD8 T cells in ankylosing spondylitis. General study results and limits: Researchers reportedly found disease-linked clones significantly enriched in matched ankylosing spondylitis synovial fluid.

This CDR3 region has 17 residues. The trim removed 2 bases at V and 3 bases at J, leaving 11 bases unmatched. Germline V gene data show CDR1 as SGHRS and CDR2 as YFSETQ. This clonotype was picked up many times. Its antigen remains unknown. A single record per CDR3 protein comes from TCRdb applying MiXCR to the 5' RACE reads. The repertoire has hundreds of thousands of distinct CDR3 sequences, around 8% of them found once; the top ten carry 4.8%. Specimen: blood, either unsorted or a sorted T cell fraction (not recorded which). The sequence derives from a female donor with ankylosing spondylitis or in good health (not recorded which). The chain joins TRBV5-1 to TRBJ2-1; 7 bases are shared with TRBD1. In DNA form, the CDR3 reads TGCGCCAGCAGCTTTAATAGGGGGCGTATAAGCTACAATGAGCAGTTCTTC. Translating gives CASSFNRGRISYNEQFF.